This T cell receptor (beta chain) was identified in a study of blood T cell repertoires in COVID-19. As for the study in general: Acute-phase and convalescent COVID-19 samples originated in the United States, Italy and Spain. The analysed material was cDNA or gDNA that came from T cells, B-cell-depleted T cells, or PBMCs.

Trimming removed 7 bases from V and 3 bases from J, with 21 bases in between. Germline V gene sequence: CDR1 LNHDA, CDR2 SQIVND (reference sequence). The CDR3 spans 17 residues. In the original workflow: Amplification of reference gene primers was used by the study to estimate nucleated cell counts. The data were produced by immunoSEQ multiplex PCR, yet TCRdb's version contains in-frame clones alone and is incomplete. That table supplies the V and J calls and clone size; D and trimming were determined from the DNA. The repertoire includes 140,000 to 150,000 clones, around 80% of them detected once, and around 15% sits in the top ten.

The receptor comes from a human donor with acute or convalescent COVID-19. The donor label of this sample is uncertain. Sequencing was performed on peripheral blood. The genes are TRBV19 and TRBJ2-2, with TRBD2 as a possible D gene (6 bases). For the CDR3, the DNA is TGTGCCAGTACCCCCCCCGTCGCGGGGTCCCACACCGGGGAGCTGTTTTTT. It codes for CASTPPVAGSHTGELFF. The full variable domain, rest sourced from reference TRBV19 and TRBJ2-2, is DGGITQSPKYLFRKEGQNVTLSCEQNLNHDAMYWYRQDPGQGLRLIYYSQIVNDFQKGDIAEGYSVSREKKESFPLTVTSAQKNPTAFYLCASTPPVAGSHTGELFFGEGSRLTVL.